Listed below are T cell receptor beta chains from one sample, sequenced in a study of beta chain features in type 1 diabetes. Clones were sequenced by immunoSEQ multiplex PCR, and TCRdb holds only the in-frame ones, with some missing. Of approximately 200,000 clones listed, over 8.5% are singletons. The sequencing input was naive CD4+ T cells from blood. These receptors came from a woman younger than 30 in good health. Each CDR3 is given with its conserved first and last residue. D genes are given only for firm matches. Clone size appears in some rows only: once, few, many, or a class for an expanded clone.

TRBV5-4,15,few,TRBD2,TRBJ2-7,CASALIGGRSHEQYF,TGTGCCAGCGCCCTAATTGGCGGGAGGAGCCACGAGCAGTACTTC
TRBV6-6,15,few,-,TRBJ2-1,CASSTLAGTYNEQFF,TGTGCCAGCAGTACCCTGGCAGGTACCTACAATGAGCAGTTCTTC
TRBV19,15,-,-,TRBJ2-7,CASRGRTKGYYEQYF,TGTGCCAGTAGAGGCAGGACGAAGGGGTACTACGAGCAGTACTTC
TRBV5-1,14,-,TRBD2,TRBJ2-1,CASSLGTSGGAIFF,TGCGCCAGCAGCCTGGGGACTAGCGGGGGTGCAATATTCTTC
TRBV4-2,13,few,TRBD1,TRBJ1-1,CASRGQLNTEAFF,TGTGCCAGTAGGGGACAGCTGAACACTGAAGCTTTCTTT
TRBV29-1,14,many,-,TRBJ2-7,CSVAFGGAAYEQYF,TGCAGCGTTGCGTTCGGCGGGGCGGCCTACGAGCAGTACTTC
TRBV21-1,17,-,-,TRBJ1-1,CASSKYLGDRLNTEAFF,TGTGCCAGCAGCAAATATCTTGGGGACAGACTGAACACTGAAGCTTTCTTT
TRBV15,16,few,TRBD2,TRBJ2-1,CATSTPGRGSYNEQFF,TGTGCCACCAGCACTCCGGGGAGGGGTTCCTACAATGAGCAGTTCTTC
TRBV11-2,15,few,-,TRBJ2-3,CASSSRQISTDTQYF,TGTGCCAGCAGCTCCCGACAAATTAGCACAGATACGCAGTATTTT
TRBV28,13,few,TRBD1,TRBJ1-1,CASGGQVPKEAFF,TGTGCCAGCGGAGGACAGGTTCCAAAAGAAGCTTTCTTT
TRBV2,13,few,TRBD1,TRBJ2-7,CASRDRPTYEQYF,TGTGCCAGCCGGGACAGACCCACCTACGAGCAGTACTTC
TRBV4-1,17,few,-,TRBJ1-5,CASSQDRDNLGNQPQHF,TGCGCCAGCAGCCAAGATCGGGACAACCTAGGCAATCAGCCCCAGCATTTT
TRBV10-2,13,-,-,TRBJ2-5,CASSESMRETQYF,TGCGCCAGCAGTGAGTCGATGAGGGAGACCCAGTACTTC
TRBV7-9,13,-,-,TRBJ1-2,CASSQGNGYGYTF,TGTGCCAGCAGCCAGGGGAACGGGTATGGCTACACCTTC
TRBV2,14,-,-,TRBJ1-1,CASSEDRMRTEAFF,TGTGCCAGCAGTGAGGACAGAATGCGTACTGAAGCTTTCTTT
TRBV30,15,few,TRBD1,TRBJ2-1,CAWSVRGQGSNEQFF,TGTGCCTGGAGTGTACGGGGACAGGGGTCCAATGAGCAGTTCTTC
TRBV2,13,-,-,TRBJ1-5,CASIWAPNQPQHF,TGTGCCAGCATTTGGGCCCCTAATCAGCCCCAGCATTTT
TRBV15,16,few,TRBD2,TRBJ2-7,CATSRDGSGRSYEQYF,TGTGCCACCAGCAGAGATGGTAGCGGGCGATCCTACGAGCAGTACTTC
TRBV29-1,12,few,-,TRBJ1-3,CSVEVAGNTIYF,TGCAGCGTTGAAGTAGCTGGAAACACCATATATTTT
TRBV6-1,15,few,TRBD1,TRBJ1-5,CASSEGTGFNQPQHF,TGTGCCAGCAGTGAGGGGACAGGGTTCAATCAGCCCCAGCATTTT
TRBV7-2,19,-,TRBD2,TRBJ2-3,CASSLGRTSGSFSHGTQYF,TGTGCCAGCAGCTTAGGGAGGACTAGCGGGAGTTTCTCGCACGGTACGCAGTATTTT
TRBV5-4,12,few,-,TRBJ1-1,CASSREGTEAFF,TGTGCCAGCAGCCGTGAGGGCACTGAAGCTTTCTTT
TRBV11-1,12,-,-,TRBJ2-5,CASSPFQETQYF,TGTGCCAGCAGCCCCTTCCAAGAGACCCAGTACTTC
TRBV7-2,12,-,TRBD2,TRBJ2-7,CASSKNLAGPYF,TGTGCCAGCAGCAAAAACTTAGCGGGACCGTACTTC
TRBV11-2,11,few,-,TRBJ1-1,CASSHRAEAFF,TGTGCCAGCAGCCATCGGGCTGAAGCTTTCTTT
TRBV19,13,few,-,TRBJ2-5,CASSIAGQETQYF,TGTGCCAGTAGTATAGCGGGCCAAGAGACCCAGTACTTC
TRBV5-1,14,-,TRBD2,TRBJ2-7,CASSPREGTYEQYF,TGCGCCAGCAGCCCACGGGAGGGAACCTACGAGCAGTACTTC
TRBV5-4,15,few,TRBD2,TRBJ2-1,CASSLDASGVSEQFF,TGTGCCAGCAGCTTGGATGCTAGCGGGGTGAGTGAGCAGTTCTTC
TRBV5-1,18,-,-,TRBJ2-7,CASSLAAHASDVPYEQYF,TGCGCCAGCAGCTTGGCCGCCCACGCTAGCGATGTTCCCTACGAGCAGTACTTC
TRBV15,15,few,TRBD1,TRBJ2-3,CATSRDRARTDTQYF,TGTGCCACCAGCCGCGACAGGGCTCGCACAGATACGCAGTATTTT
TRBV27,14,few,TRBD1,TRBJ1-2,CASRSTGGGYGYTF,TGTGCCAGCAGGTCGACAGGGGGAGGCTATGGCTACACCTTC
TRBV5-1,14,-,-,TRBJ2-5,CASSLHDSEETQYF,TGCGCCAGCAGCTTGCACGATTCGGAAGAGACCCAGTACTTC
TRBV7-3,13,few,TRBD1,TRBJ1-1,CASGDRTNTEAFF,TGTGCCAGCGGGGACAGGACTAACACTGAAGCTTTCTTT
TRBV6-5,16,-,-,TRBJ2-7,CASSYIQGAYGYEQYF,TGTGCCAGCAGTTATATACAGGGCGCGTATGGCTACGAGCAGTACTTC
TRBV2,15,few,TRBD1,TRBJ1-5,CASSGSTGTDQPQHF,TGTGCCAGCAGCGGCTCGACAGGGACCGATCAGCCCCAGCATTTT
TRBV9,15,few,TRBD2,TRBJ2-5,CASSEELAGVETQYF,TGTGCCAGCAGCGAGGAACTAGCGGGAGTGGAGACCCAGTACTTC
TRBV6-1,13,-,TRBD1,TRBJ2-7,CASRETGIYEQYF,TGTGCCAGCAGAGAGACAGGGATCTACGAGCAGTACTTC
TRBV19,16,few,-,TRBJ2-1,CASSQERLPSYNEQFF,TGTGCCAGTAGCCAAGAGCGGCTGCCTTCCTACAATGAGCAGTTCTTC
TRBV5-1,15,few,-,TRBJ1-2,CASSINFGIHYGYTF,TGCGCCAGCAGCATTAACTTCGGGATACACTATGGCTACACCTTC
TRBV10-3,13,many,TRBD1,TRBJ2-1,CAISWTGGNEQFF,TGTGCCATCAGCTGGACAGGAGGTAATGAGCAGTTCTTC
TRBV19,17,-,-,TRBJ2-2,CASTARVGVVLTGELFF,TGTGCCAGTACGGCCCGGGTGGGAGTAGTTCTCACCGGGGAGCTGTTTTTT
TRBV7-9,15,-,TRBD1,TRBJ2-3,CASSFRQGATDTQYF,TGTGCCAGCAGCTTTCGACAGGGAGCCACAGATACGCAGTATTTT
TRBV19,12,-,-,TRBJ1-1,CASPRFGEEAFF,TGTGCCAGTCCGCGGTTCGGGGAGGAAGCTTTCTTT
TRBV7-9,15,-,-,TRBJ2-7,CASSLAQRMDYEQYF,TGTGCCAGCAGCTTAGCACAGAGGATGGACTACGAGCAGTACTTC
TRBV19,13,-,TRBD2,TRBJ2-7,CASSSVAGYEQYF,TGTGCCAGTAGTTCGGTAGCGGGCTACGAGCAGTACTTC
TRBV7-9,13,few,-,TRBJ2-2,CASSLTGAGELFF,TGTGCCAGCAGCTTAACGGGGGCCGGGGAGCTGTTTTTT
TRBV18,17,-,TRBD2,TRBJ2-2,CASSPTSGRGNTGELFF,TGTGCCAGCTCACCAACGAGCGGGAGAGGGAACACCGGGGAGCTGTTTTTT
TRBV5-6,15,few,TRBD2,TRBJ2-7,CASSFVASGAREQYF,TGTGCCAGCAGCTTCGTAGCTAGCGGGGCTCGAGAGCAGTACTTC
TRBV11-2,15,-,TRBD1,TRBJ1-2,CASSSGPTGDYGYTF,TGTGCCAGCAGCTCCGGCCCGACAGGGGACTATGGCTACACCTTC
TRBV5-1,13,-,-,TRBJ2-7,CASSPQDSYEQYF,TGCGCCAGCAGCCCCCAAGACAGCTACGAGCAGTACTTC
TRBV30,15,-,-,TRBJ2-7,CAWSYGRGGGYEQYF,TGTGCCTGGAGCTATGGCAGGGGCGGGGGCTACGAGCAGTACTTC